This entry features one T cell receptor beta chain sequence. Germline is not matched at one junction end, which may reflect a read error. Constant-segment-primed 5'RACE gave TCR alpha and TCR beta cDNA libraries with sample barcodes and UMIs. TCRdb independently ran MiXCR on the 5' RACE reads; one entry per CDR3 protein. Of 350,000 to 500,000 distinct CDR3 sequences listed, more than 15% were seen once; the top ten hold about 22%. CDR1 is LNHDA and CDR2 is SQIVND in the germline V gene (reference sequence). This CDR3 has 15 amino acids. The sample is drawn from a study of T-cell memory formation after mild COVID-19.

The receptor was derived from a young man who had mild COVID-19 (a few samples of this study predate the infection). Cell type and time point are not known. The sample taken for sequencing was PBMCs or a T cell subset sorted from them (not recorded which). This chain connects TRBV19 to TRBJ2-2; 11 bases are shared with TRBD1. This CDR3 is CASIISGQGAGELFF. The CDR3 DNA reads TGTGCCAGTATTATATCGGGACAGGGGGCCGGGGAGCTGTTTTTT. Full variable domain (remainder filled in from reference TRBV19 and TRBJ2-2): DGGITQSPKYLFRKEGQNVTLSCEQNLNHDAMYWYRQDPGQGLRLIYYSQIVNDFQKGDIAEGYSVSREKKESFPLTVTSAQKNPTAFYLCASIISGQGAGELFFGEGSRLTVL.